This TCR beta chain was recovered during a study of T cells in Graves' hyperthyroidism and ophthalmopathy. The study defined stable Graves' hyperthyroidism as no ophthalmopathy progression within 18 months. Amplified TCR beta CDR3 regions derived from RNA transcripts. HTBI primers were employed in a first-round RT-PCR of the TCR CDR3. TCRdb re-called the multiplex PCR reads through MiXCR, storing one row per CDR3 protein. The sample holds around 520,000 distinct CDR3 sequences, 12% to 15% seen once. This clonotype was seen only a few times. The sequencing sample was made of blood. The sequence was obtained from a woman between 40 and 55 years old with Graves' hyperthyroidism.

CDR3 loop: CASSPLAGAPYNEQFF. Here the CDR3 DNA reads TGCGCCAGCAGCCCCCTAGCGGGAGCCCCCTACAATGAGCAGTTCTTC. This sequence joins TRBV5-1 and TRBJ2-1; 10 bases fit TRBD2. The CDR3 consists of 16 residues. V shed 4 bases and J 2 bases; nucleotides not matched to a gene: 6. The germline V gene encodes CDR1 SGHRS and CDR2 YFSETQ.